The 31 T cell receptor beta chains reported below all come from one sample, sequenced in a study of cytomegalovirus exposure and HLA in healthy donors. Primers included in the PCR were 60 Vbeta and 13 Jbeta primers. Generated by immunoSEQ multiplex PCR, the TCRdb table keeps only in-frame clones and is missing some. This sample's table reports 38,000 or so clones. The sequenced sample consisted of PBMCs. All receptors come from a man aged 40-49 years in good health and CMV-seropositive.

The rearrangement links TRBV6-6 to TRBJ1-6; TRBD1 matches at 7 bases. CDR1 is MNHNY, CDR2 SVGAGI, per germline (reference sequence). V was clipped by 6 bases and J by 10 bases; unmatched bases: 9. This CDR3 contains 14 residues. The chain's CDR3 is CASSLTGMGSPLHF. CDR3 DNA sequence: TGTGCCAGCAGCTTGACAGGGATGGGCTCACCCCTCCACTTT.

CDR3 sequence: CASSLSGWGRVSFNQPQHF. CDR3 in DNA: TGTGCCAGCAGTTTATCAGGGTGGGGAAGGGTCAGCTTCAATCAGCCCCAGCATTTT. The rearrangement links TRBV28 to TRBJ1-5; D possibly corresponds to TRBD1 (5 bases). The CDR3 is 19 residues long. Trimming took 1 base from V and 3 from J, leaving 22 bases between them. Germline V gene lookup returns CDR1 MDHEN and CDR2 SYDVKM.

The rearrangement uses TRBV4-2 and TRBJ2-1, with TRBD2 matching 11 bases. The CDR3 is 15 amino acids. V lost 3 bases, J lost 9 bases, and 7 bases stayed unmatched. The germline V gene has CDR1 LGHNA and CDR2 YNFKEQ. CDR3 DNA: TGTGCCAGCAGCCACAACTTAGCGGGAGGGCCTGAGCAGTTCTTC. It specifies CASSHNLAGGPEQFF.

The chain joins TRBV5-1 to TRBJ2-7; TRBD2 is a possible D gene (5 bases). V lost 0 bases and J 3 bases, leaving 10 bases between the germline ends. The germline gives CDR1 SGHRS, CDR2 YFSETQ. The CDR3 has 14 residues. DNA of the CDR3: TGCGCCAGCAGCTTGGGGACTTTTAACTACGAGCAGTACTTC. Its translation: CASSLGTFNYEQYF.

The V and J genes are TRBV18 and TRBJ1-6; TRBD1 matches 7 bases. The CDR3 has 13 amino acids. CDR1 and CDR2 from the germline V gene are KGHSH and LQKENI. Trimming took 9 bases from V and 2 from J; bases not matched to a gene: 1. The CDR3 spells CASQGAYNSPLHF. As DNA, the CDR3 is TGTGCCAGTCAGGGGGCCTATAATTCACCCCTCCACTTT.

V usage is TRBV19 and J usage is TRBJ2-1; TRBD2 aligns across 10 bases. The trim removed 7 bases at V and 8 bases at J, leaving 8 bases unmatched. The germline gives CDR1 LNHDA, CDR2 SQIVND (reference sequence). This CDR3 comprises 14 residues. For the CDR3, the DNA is TGTGCCAGTATCAGGACTAGCGGAGGCGATGAGCAGTTCTTC. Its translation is CASIRTSGGDEQFF.

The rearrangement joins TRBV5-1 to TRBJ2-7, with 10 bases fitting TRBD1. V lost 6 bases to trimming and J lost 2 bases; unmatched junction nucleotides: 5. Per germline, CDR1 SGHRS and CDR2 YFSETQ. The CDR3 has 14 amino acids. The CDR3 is CASKPTGGPYEQYF. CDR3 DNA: TGCGCCAGCAAACCGACAGGGGGCCCCTACGAGCAGTACTTC. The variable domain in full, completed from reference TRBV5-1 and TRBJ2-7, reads KAGVTQTPRYLIKTRGQQVTLSCSPISGHRSVSWYQQTPGQGLQFLFEYFSETQRNKGNFPGRFSGRQFSNSRSEMNVSTLELGDSALYLCASKPTGGPYEQYFGPGTRLTVT.

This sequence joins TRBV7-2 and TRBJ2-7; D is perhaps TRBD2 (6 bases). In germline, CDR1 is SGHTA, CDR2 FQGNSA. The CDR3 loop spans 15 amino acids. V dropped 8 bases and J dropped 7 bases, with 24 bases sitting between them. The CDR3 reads CASSQSLVGTREQYF. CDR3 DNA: TGTGCCAGCTCCCAAAGTCTAGTCGGGACTCGGGAGCAGTACTTC.

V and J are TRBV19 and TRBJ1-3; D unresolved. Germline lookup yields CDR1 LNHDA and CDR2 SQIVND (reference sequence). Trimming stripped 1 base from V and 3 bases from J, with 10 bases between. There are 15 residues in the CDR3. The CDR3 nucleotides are TGTGCCAGTAGTATAGTGCGGGCTGATGGAAACACCATATATTTT. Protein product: CASSIVRADGNTIYF.

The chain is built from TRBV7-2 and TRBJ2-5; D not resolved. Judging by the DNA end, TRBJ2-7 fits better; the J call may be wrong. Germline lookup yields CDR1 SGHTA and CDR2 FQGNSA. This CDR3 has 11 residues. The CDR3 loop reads CASSNRYEQYF. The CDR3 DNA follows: TGTGCCAGCAGCAACCGATACGAGCAGTACTTC.

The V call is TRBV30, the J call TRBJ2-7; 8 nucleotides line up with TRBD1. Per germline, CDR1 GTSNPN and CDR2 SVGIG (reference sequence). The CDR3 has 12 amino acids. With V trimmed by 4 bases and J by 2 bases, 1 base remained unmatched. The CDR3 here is CAWTTGAYEQYF. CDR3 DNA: TGTGCCTGGACGACAGGGGCCTACGAGCAGTACTTC.

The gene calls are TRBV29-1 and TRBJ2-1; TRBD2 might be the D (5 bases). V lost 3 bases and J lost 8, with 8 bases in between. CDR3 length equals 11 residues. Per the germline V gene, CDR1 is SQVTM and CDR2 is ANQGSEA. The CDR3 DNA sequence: TGCAGCGTTGACCTAGCTGATGAGCAGTTCTTC. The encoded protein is CSVDLADEQFF.

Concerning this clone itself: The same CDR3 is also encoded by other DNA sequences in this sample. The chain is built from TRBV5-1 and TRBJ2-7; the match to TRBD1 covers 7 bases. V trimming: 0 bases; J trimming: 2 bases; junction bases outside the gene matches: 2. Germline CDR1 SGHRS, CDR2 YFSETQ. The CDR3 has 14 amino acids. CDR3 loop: CASSLEGTAYEQYF. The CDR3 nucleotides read TGCGCCAGCAGCTTGGAAGGGACAGCCTACGAGCAGTACTTC.

The CDR3 DNA is TGCAGTGCTAGAGGAGCCTACGAGCAGTACTTC. Its translation is CSARGAYEQYF. The chain employs TRBV20-1 and TRBJ2-7; D unclear. Looked up from germline, CDR1 is DFQATT and CDR2 is SNEGSKA (reference sequence). The CDR3 spans 11 residues. V was trimmed by 1 base and J by 2 bases, leaving 3 bases between them.

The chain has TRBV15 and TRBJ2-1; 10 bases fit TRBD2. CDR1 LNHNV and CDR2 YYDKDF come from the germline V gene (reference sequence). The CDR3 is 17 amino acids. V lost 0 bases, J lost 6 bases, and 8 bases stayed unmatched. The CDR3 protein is CATSRDSLAGVSNEQFF. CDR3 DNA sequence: TGTGCCACCAGCAGAGACTCCCTAGCGGGAGTGAGCAATGAGCAGTTCTTC.

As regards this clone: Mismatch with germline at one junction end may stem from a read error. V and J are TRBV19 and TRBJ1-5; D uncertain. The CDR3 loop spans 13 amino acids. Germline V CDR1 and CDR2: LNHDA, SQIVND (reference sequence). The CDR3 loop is CASKSAGNQPQHF. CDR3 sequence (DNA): TGTGCCAGCAAGTCGGCGGGCAACCAGCCCCAGCATTTT.

CDR3 bases: TGCGCCAGCAGCGAGCGGGAGTGGGTGGAGAAGGAGCAGTTCTTC. It yields the protein CASSEREWVEKEQFF. The rearrangement uses TRBV4-1 and TRBJ2-1, with TRBD2 matching 8 bases. The germline gives CDR1 MGHRA, CDR2 YSYEKL. CDR3 length equals 15 residues. The V gene end was trimmed by 5 bases and the J gene end by 10 bases; junction bases not matched to a gene: 13.

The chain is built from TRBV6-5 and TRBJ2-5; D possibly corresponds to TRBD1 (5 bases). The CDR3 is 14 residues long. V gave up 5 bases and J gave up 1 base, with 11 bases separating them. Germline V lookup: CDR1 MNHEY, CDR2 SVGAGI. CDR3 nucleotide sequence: TGTGCCAGCAGTGCGAACAGGCTCCAAGAGACCCAGTACTTC. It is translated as CASSANRLQETQYF.

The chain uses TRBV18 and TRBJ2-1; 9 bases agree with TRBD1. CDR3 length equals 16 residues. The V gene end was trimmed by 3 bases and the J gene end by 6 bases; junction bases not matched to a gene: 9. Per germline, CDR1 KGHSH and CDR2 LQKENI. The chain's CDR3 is CASSPYTGGVGNEQFF. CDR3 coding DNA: TGTGCCAGCTCACCCTATACAGGGGGCGTCGGCAATGAGCAGTTCTTC.

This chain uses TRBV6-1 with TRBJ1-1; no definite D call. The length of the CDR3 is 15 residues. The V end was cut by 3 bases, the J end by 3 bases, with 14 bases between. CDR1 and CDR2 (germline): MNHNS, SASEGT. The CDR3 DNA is TGTGCCAGCAGTGATCCCCACTCGATGGACACTGAAGCTTTCTTT. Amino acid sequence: CASSDPHSMDTEAFF.

The CDR3 is CASSLEPGTKNIQYF. CDR3 bases: TGTGCCAGCAGCTTAGAACCGGGAACCAAAAACATTCAGTACTTC. The rearrangement joins TRBV7-6 to TRBJ2-4; maybe TRBD2 (5 bases). Germline V CDR1 and CDR2: SGHVS, FNYEAQ. With 1 base removed from V and 2 bases from J, the gap between germline ends came to 9 bases. This CDR3 contains 15 residues.

CDR3 nucleotide sequence: TGTGCCAGTAGTATAGGAGGGAACACCGGGGAGCTGTTTTTT. It encodes CASSIGGNTGELFF. The chain recombines TRBV19 with TRBJ2-2, with D unresolved. From germline, CDR1 is LNHDA and CDR2 SQIVND (reference sequence). The V end lost 1 base, the J end lost 1 base, and 4 bases lay between the germline ends. The CDR3 covers 14 residues.

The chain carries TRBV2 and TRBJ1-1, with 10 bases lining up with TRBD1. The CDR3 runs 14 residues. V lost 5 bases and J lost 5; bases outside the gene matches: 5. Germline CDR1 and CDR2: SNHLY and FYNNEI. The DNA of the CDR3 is TGTGCCAGCAGTAGGGGACAGGGGTATACTGAAGCTTTCTTT. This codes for CASSRGQGYTEAFF.

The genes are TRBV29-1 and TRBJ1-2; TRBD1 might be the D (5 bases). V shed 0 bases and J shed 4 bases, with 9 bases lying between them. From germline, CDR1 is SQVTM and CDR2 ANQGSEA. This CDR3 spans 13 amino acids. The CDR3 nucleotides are TGCAGCGTTGAAGATCAGGACACCTATGGCTACACCTTC. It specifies CSVEDQDTYGYTF.

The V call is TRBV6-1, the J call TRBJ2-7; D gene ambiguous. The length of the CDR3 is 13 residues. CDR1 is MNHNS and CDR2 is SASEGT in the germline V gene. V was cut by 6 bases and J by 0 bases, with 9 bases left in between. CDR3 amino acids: CASRPRNSYEQYF. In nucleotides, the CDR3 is TGTGCCAGCAGGCCCAGGAACTCCTACGAGCAGTACTTC.

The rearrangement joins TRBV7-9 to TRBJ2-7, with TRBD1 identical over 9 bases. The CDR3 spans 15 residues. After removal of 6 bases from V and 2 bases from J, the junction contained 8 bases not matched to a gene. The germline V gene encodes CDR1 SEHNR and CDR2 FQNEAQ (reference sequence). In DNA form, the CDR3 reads TGTGCCAGCAGTCCCGTTGGGACAGGGACCTACGAGCAGTACTTC. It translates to CASSPVGTGTYEQYF.

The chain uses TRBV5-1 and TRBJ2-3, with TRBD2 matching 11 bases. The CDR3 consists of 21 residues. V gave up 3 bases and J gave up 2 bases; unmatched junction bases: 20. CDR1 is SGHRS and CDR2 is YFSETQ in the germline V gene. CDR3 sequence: CASSWTPQVAGGPGVTDTQYF. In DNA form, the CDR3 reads TGCGCCAGCAGCTGGACGCCTCAGGTAGCGGGAGGGCCGGGGGTCACAGATACGCAGTATTTT.

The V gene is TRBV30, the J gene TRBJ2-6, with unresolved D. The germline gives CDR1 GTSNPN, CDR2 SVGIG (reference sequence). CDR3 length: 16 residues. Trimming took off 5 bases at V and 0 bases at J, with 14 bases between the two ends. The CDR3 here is CAWLQKMPSGANVLTF. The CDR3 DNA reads TGTGCCTGGTTACAAAAAATGCCCTCTGGGGCCAACGTCCTGACTTTC. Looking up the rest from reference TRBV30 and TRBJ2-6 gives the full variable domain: SQTIHQWPATLVQPVGSPLSLECTVEGTSNPNLYWYRQAAGRGLQLLFYSVGIGQISSEVPQNLSASRPQDRQFILSSKKLLLSDSGFYLCAWLQKMPSGANVLTFGAGSRLTVL.

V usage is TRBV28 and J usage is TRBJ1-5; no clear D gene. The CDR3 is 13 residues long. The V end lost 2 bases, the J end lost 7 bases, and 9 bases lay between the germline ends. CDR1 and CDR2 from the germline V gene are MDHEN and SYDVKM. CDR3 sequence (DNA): TGTGCCAGCAGTTTAGGAGCTTACCAGCCCCAGCATTTT. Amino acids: CASSLGAYQPQHF.

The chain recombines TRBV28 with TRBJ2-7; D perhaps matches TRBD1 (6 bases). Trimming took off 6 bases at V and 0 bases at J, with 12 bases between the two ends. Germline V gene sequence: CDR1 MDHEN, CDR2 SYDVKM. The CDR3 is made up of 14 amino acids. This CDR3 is CASRDDRISYEQYF. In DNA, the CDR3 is TGTGCCAGCAGAGATGACAGGATCTCCTACGAGCAGTACTTC. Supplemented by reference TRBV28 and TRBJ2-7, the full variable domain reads DVKVTQSSRYLVKRTGEKVFLECVQDMDHENMFWYRQDPGLGLRLIYFSYDVKMKEKGDIPEGYSVSREKKERFSLILESASTNQTSMYLCASRDDRISYEQYFGPGTRLTVT.

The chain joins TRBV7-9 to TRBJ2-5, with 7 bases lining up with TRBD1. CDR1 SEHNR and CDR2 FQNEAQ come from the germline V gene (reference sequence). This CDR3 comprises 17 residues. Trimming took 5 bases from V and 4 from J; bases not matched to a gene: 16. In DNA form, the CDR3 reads TGTGCCAGCAGCCCGGGACAGCAGAGCTCCTGGGGAGAGACCCAGTACTTC. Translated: CASSPGQQSSWGETQYF.